This T cell receptor (beta chain) was captured by sequencing in a study of blood T cell repertoires in COVID-19. At the level of the study: Sites in the United States, Italy and Spain provided acute and convalescent COVID-19 samples. The cDNA or gDNA used as material had been derived from T cells, B-cell-depleted T cells, or PBMCs.

Germline V gene sequence: CDR1 MDHEN, CDR2 SYDVKM. Trimming took off 5 bases at V and 2 bases at J, with 12 bases between the two ends. This CDR3 comprises 14 residues. Using immunoSEQ multiplex PCR, the repertoire was profiled, and TCRdb retains in-frame clones only, with some absent. This table holds roughly 200,000 clones, roughly 81% found once. Recruited during active infection, patients (from Seattle) were subsequently followed longitudinally. The chain uses TRBV28 and TRBJ1-2; D may be TRBD1 (6 bases). The sample consisted of peripheral blood. This TCR derives from a woman aged 35 to 49 with COVID-19, enrolled during active disease. CDR3 nucleotides: TGTGCCAGCAGTAGGATGGGGGCGAACTATGGCTACACCTTC. Its translation: CASSRMGANYGYTF.